This entry is about one T cell receptor (beta chain). Its cognate antigen is unknown. Produced via immunoSEQ multiplex PCR; TCRdb's table is partial and in-frame only. The repertoire holds 850,000 to 1,100,000 clones, with approximately 80% as singletons. The data were taken from a study of shared clonotypes between healthy human individuals. Study summary: The study drew on a couple of women and a few men aged 18 to 49 as donors.

In germline, CDR1 is KGHSH, CDR2 LQKENI. The CDR3 sequence is 14 residues long. Trimming shortened V by 0 bases and J by 5 bases, and 10 bases separated the two germline ends. Study-level results: Clonotype sharing among the donors was expected to vary with sequencing depth. Richness estimates generally favored naive over memory subsets. Non-shared clonotypes showed lower generation probabilities than clonotypes common to all four donors.

The chain combines TRBV18 with TRBJ2-5; no clear D. The sample comprised memory CD4+ T cells from PBMCs. Subset: CD45RA-negative fraction. This TCR came from a man in his late teens or twenties in good health. Some clones in this sample may be carry-over from other donors' samples. CDR3 protein: CASSPPGQEETQYF. The CDR3 DNA reads as TGTGCCAGCTCACCACCGGGCCAGGAGGAGACCCAGTACTTC.